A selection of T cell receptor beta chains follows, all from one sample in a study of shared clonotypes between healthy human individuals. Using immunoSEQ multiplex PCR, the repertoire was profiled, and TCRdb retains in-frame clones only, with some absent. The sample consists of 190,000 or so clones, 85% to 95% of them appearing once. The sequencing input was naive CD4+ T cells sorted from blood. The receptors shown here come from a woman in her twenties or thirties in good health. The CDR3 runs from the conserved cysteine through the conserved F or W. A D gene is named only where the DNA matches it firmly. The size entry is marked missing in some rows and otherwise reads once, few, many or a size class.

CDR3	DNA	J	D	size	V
CASSPRTSEKYEQYF	TGTGCCAGCAGCCCGAGGACTAGCGAGAAATACGAGCAGTACTTC	TRBJ2-7	TRBD2	-	TRBV11-2
CASSVEAFDEKLFF	TGTGCCAGCAGTGTGGAGGCATTCGATGAAAAACTGTTTTTT	TRBJ1-4	-	-	TRBV2
CASSVPGAATNYGYTF	TGTGCCAGCAGTGTTCCGGGGGCAGCTACTAACTATGGCTACACCTTC	TRBJ1-2	-	-	TRBV28
CASSRVLGNSPLHF	TGTGCCAGCTCCAGGGTTCTAGGAAATTCACCCCTCCACTTT	TRBJ1-6	-	-	TRBV18
CASSSLQGMGNYGYTF	TGTGCCAGCAGCTCCCTACAGGGGATGGGGAACTATGGCTACACCTTC	TRBJ1-2	TRBD1	-	TRBV7-2
CASMVLRRRGETQYF	TGTGCCAGCATGGTCCTGCGGAGACGGGGAGAGACCCAGTACTTC	TRBJ2-5	-	once	TRBV11-2
CSFLGGEKLFF	TGCAGCTTTCTCGGAGGGGAAAAACTGTTTTTT	TRBJ1-4	-	-	TRBV29-1
CASSPGGGGGIPEAFF	TGTGCCAGCAGCCCGGGGGGCGGGGGCGGTATTCCTGAAGCTTTCTTT	TRBJ1-1	-	-	TRBV11-2
CASSRTSGRPGGGEQYF	TGTGCCAGCAGCCGGACTAGCGGGAGGCCAGGGGGAGGCGAGCAGTACTTC	TRBJ2-7	TRBD2	once	TRBV28
CASSRTIFWEQFF	TGTGCCAGCAGCAGAACTATTTTTTGGGAGCAGTTCTTC	TRBJ2-1	-	-	TRBV6-5
CASSLGQGYEKLFF	TGTGCCAGCAGCTTGGGACAGGGATATGAAAAACTGTTTTTT	TRBJ1-4	TRBD1	-	TRBV5-5
CASSTTPEYQPQHF	TGTGCCAGCAGCACCACCCCAGAGTATCAGCCCCAGCATTTT	TRBJ1-5	-	-	TRBV5-4
CASRPGMGAWEKLFF	TGTGCCAGCAGACCCGGTATGGGGGCTTGGGAAAAACTGTTTTTT	TRBJ1-4	-	-	TRBV27
CASSFHGSPTLGQYF	TGTGCCAGCAGCTTTCACGGGAGTCCAACATTAGGGCAGTACTTC	TRBJ2-7	-	-	TRBV11-2
CASSIDRVTEAFF	TGTGCCAGTAGTATAGATAGGGTAACTGAAGCTTTCTTT	TRBJ1-1	-	-	TRBV19
CASRPDRGGTGELFF	TGTGCCAGCAGACCGGACAGGGGAGGCACCGGGGAGCTGTTTTTT	TRBJ2-2	TRBD1	-	TRBV6-5
CASSLDPSTGKLFF	TGTGCCAGCAGCTTGGACCCCTCGACGGGAAAACTGTTTTTT	TRBJ1-4	-	-	TRBV5-5
CASSLEAGGYNKQFF	TGTGCCAGCAGCTTGGAGGCAGGGGGATACAATAAGCAGTTCTTC	TRBJ2-1	TRBD1	-	TRBV5-4
CASSDQGGHQTEAFF	TGTGCCAGCAGTGACCAGGGAGGTCACCAAACTGAAGCTTTCTTT	TRBJ1-1	-	-	TRBV2
CASSSLTGAYEQYF	TGTGCCAGCAGCAGTTTGACAGGTGCCTACGAGCAGTACTTC	TRBJ2-7	-	-	TRBV11-1
CASSSRTTGNEQFF	TGTGCCAGTAGTTCGCGGACTACTGGCAATGAGCAGTTCTTC	TRBJ2-1	-	-	TRBV19
CASSPRTGPGELFF	TGTGCCAGCAGTCCTCGGACAGGGCCCGGGGAGCTGTTTTTT	TRBJ2-2	TRBD1	-	TRBV6-5
CASSLSGMSREQYF	TGTGCCAGCAGTTTGAGCGGGATGTCCCGAGAGCAGTACTTC	TRBJ2-7	TRBD2	-	TRBV27
CASSPWTGGSLAPGEQYF	TGTGCCAGCAGCCCCTGGACAGGGGGATCACTAGCACCGGGGGAGCAGTACTTC	TRBJ2-7	TRBD1	-	TRBV11-2
CASSSLTGTGMTYEQYF	TGTGCCAGCAGCTCGCTGACCGGGACAGGCATGACCTACGAGCAGTACTTC	TRBJ2-7	TRBD1	-	TRBV7-9
CASSGHTNTGELFF	TGTGCCAGCAGTGGTCACACGAACACCGGGGAGCTGTTTTTT	TRBJ2-2	-	-	TRBV2
CASRAALIGQYGYTF	TGTGCCAGCAGAGCCGCCCTAATCGGTCAATATGGCTACACCTTC	TRBJ1-2	-	-	TRBV6-1
CASKPGQSYEQYF	TGTGCCAGCAAACCGGGACAGTCCTACGAGCAGTACTTC	TRBJ2-7	TRBD1	-	TRBV28
CASSKSASGSISPNEQYF	TGTGCCAGCAGCAAGTCGGCTAGCGGAAGTATATCTCCTAACGAGCAGTACTTC	TRBJ2-7	-	-	TRBV21-1
CASSLVAGGGYEQYF	TGCGCCAGCAGCTTGGTCGCAGGGGGCGGCTACGAGCAGTACTTC	TRBJ2-7	TRBD1	-	TRBV5-1
CASSFLNEQFF	TGTGCCAGCAGTTTTTTGAATGAGCAGTTCTTC	TRBJ2-1	-	-	TRBV27
CASYGENTEAFF	TGTGCCAGTTACGGGGAGAACACTGAAGCTTTCTTT	TRBJ1-1	-	-	TRBV27
CASSWEETQYF	TGCGCCAGCAGCTGGGAAGAGACCCAGTACTTC	TRBJ2-5	-	-	TRBV5-1
CASRGTGLYTEAFF	TGTGCCAGCAGGGGAACGGGACTGTACACTGAAGCTTTCTTT	TRBJ1-1	-	-	TRBV6-5
CASRDRGGEQYF	TGCGCCAGCCGGGACAGGGGAGGCGAGCAGTACTTC	TRBJ2-7	TRBD1	-	TRBV4-1
CASSEGRGGNQPQHF	TGTGCCAGCAGTGAGGGCCGGGGGGGCAATCAGCCCCAGCATTTT	TRBJ1-5	-	-	TRBV2
CASSTSGNTIYF	TGTGCCAGTAGCACCTCTGGAAACACCATATATTTT	TRBJ1-3	-	-	TRBV19
CASSGPSSNQPQHF	TGTGCCAGCAGTGGTCCTTCTAGCAATCAGCCCCAGCATTTT	TRBJ1-5	-	-	TRBV2
CASSRQAATNEKLFF	TGTGCCAGCAGTCGACAGGCTGCAACTAATGAAAAACTGTTTTTT	TRBJ1-4	-	-	TRBV6-4
CASNSDREGGYTF	TGTGCCAGCAATTCCGACAGGGAAGGTGGCTACACCTTC	TRBJ1-2	TRBD1	-	TRBV11-2
CASNRSLTGGGPEAFF	TGTGCCAGCAACCGGTCCCTGACAGGGGGCGGTCCTGAAGCTTTCTTT	TRBJ1-1	TRBD1	few	TRBV5-4
CASSPGGRGGEKLFF	TGTGCCAGCAGCCCGGGGGGCAGGGGCGGAGAAAAACTGTTTTTT	TRBJ1-4	-	-	TRBV5-4
CASSSWGVTDTQYF	TGTGCCAGCAGTTCGTGGGGGGTCACAGATACGCAGTATTTT	TRBJ2-3	-	once	TRBV27
CASSTPTKTKANEQYF	TGTGCCAGCAGTACGCCCACCAAAACGAAAGCTAACGAGCAGTACTTC	TRBJ2-7	-	-	TRBV19
CASSPDLRAGELFF	TGTGCCAGCAGCCCCGACCTTAGGGCCGGGGAGCTGTTTTTT	TRBJ2-2	-	-	TRBV14
CSVDDLLGSEQYF	TGCAGCGTTGACGATTTGCTCGGGTCCGAGCAGTACTTC	TRBJ2-7	-	-	TRBV29-1
CASRGYEQYF	TGTGCCAGCAGGGGTTACGAGCAGTACTTC	TRBJ2-7	-	-	TRBV6-1
CASSTRDGHNEKLFF	TGTGCCAGCTCAACCCGGGACGGCCATAATGAAAAACTGTTTTTT	TRBJ1-4	-	-	TRBV18
CSARDIRAQHF	TGCAGTGCTAGAGATATTAGGGCCCAGCATTTT	TRBJ1-5	-	-	TRBV20-1
CASSVLDDLYEQYF	TGTGCCAGCAGTGTGCTCGACGATCTCTACGAGCAGTACTTC	TRBJ2-7	-	-	TRBV2
CASSPGQGGLYEQYF	TGTGCCAGCTCACCAGGACAGGGGGGGCTCTACGAGCAGTACTTC	TRBJ2-7	TRBD1	-	TRBV18
CASRYQRDGNEQFF	TGTGCCAGCAGATACCAGCGGGACGGCAATGAGCAGTTCTTC	TRBJ2-1	TRBD2	-	TRBV7-8
CASSPRGVGAGQTGELFF	TGTGCCAGCAGTCCCCGGGGGGTCGGGGCCGGGCAAACCGGGGAGCTGTTTTTT	TRBJ2-2	TRBD2	-	TRBV27
CASSPRPDPAGYTF	TGTGCCAGCTCACCCCGCCCGGACCCTGCGGGCTACACCTTC	TRBJ1-2	-	-	TRBV18
CASSGWDSSAYTSYGYTF	TGTGCCAGCAGCGGATGGGACAGTTCGGCTTACACGTCCTATGGCTACACCTTC	TRBJ1-2	TRBD1	-	TRBV5-5
CASTRTLAHEQYF	TGTGCCAGCACTCGAACCCTAGCCCACGAGCAGTACTTC	TRBJ2-7	-	once	TRBV6-1
CASSQWGEQFF	TGTGCCAGCAGCCAATGGGGGGAGCAGTTCTTC	TRBJ2-1	-	-	TRBV16